The 28 T cell receptor beta chains listed next were all sequenced from one sample in a study of T cells after somatic rescue of genetic block. Some clones are missing from TCRdb's copy, which holds only in-frame ones; the method was immunoSEQ multiplex PCR. The sample has 110,000 or so clones; over 80% are singletons. Source material: peripheral blood mononuclear cells (PBMCs). The receptors were gathered from a woman between 18 and 29 years old.

The chain couples TRBV4-1 to TRBJ2-3; 8 bases agree with TRBD2. V trimming: 4 bases; J trimming: 1 base; junction bases outside the gene matches: 4. Germline V CDR1 and CDR2: MGHRA, YSYEKL. The CDR3 length is 15 residues. Here the CDR3 reads CASSRGGPRTDTQYF. The CDR3 DNA reads as TGCGCCAGCAGCCGCGGGGGGCCGCGCACAGATACGCAGTATTTT.

The sample holds one count of this clone. The chain has TRBV27 and TRBJ1-2; perhaps TRBD1 as D (5 bases). The V gene lost 2 bases and the J gene lost 3 bases, with 10 bases spanning the gap. The CDR3 is 14 residues long. CDR1 and CDR2 from the germline V gene are MNHEY and SMNVEV (reference sequence). Here the CDR3 reads CASSLRGAYYGYTF. The DNA of the CDR3 is TGTGCCAGCAGTTTAAGGGGCGCCTACTATGGCTACACCTTC.

This chain uses TRBV9 with TRBJ2-7; 8 bases align to TRBD2. The ends lost 4 bases at V and 3 bases at J; junction bases unmatched: 6. CDR1 and CDR2 from the germline V gene are SGDLS and YYNGEE. The CDR3 spans 14 residues. CDR3 sequence: CASSSSGSHYEQYF. In DNA, the CDR3 is TGTGCCAGCAGCTCAAGCGGGAGCCACTACGAGCAGTACTTC.

V is TRBV6-1 and J is TRBJ1-2, with D perhaps TRBD1 (6 bases). Germline lookup yields CDR1 MNHNS and CDR2 SASEGT. The length of the CDR3 is 14 residues. The V end was cut by 1 base, the J end by 0 bases, with 6 bases between. CDR3 loop: CASSEGTANYGYTF. CDR3 nucleotides: TGTGCCAGCAGTGAAGGGACAGCTAACTATGGCTACACCTTC.

J is TRBJ2-3 and V is TRBV5-1, with TRBD2 matching over 9 bases. The CDR3 length is 15 residues. V lost 1 base to trimming and J lost 7 bases; unmatched junction nucleotides: 7. Germline CDR1 is SGHRS and CDR2 is YFSETQ. CDR3 residues: CASSLSVAGANTQYF. The CDR3 nucleotides read TGCGCCAGCAGCTTGAGTGTAGCGGGGGCAAATACGCAGTATTTT. The full variable domain, with the rest looked up from reference TRBV5-1 and TRBJ2-3, is KAGVTQTPRYLIKTRGQQVTLSCSPISGHRSVSWYQQTPGQGLQFLFEYFSETQRNKGNFPGRFSGRQFSNSRSEMNVSTLELGDSALYLCASSLSVAGANTQYFGPGTRLTVL.

This clone has a handful of counts. The V gene is TRBV7-9, the J gene TRBJ1-1; D not resolved. The CDR3 covers 12 residues. CDR1 is SEHNR and CDR2 is FQNEAQ in the germline V gene (reference sequence). Trimming took 8 bases from V and 7 from J, leaving 14 bases between them. The CDR3 bases are TGTGCCAGCGGATCTGACTTGCTTGAAGCTTTCTTT. Encoded protein: CASGSDLLEAFF.

The genes are TRBV7-2 and TRBJ1-2; D gene ambiguous. CDR1 SGHTA and CDR2 FQGNSA come from the germline V gene. This CDR3 region has 14 residues. Trimming took 0 bases from V and 8 from J, leaving 13 bases between them. Here the CDR3 reads CASSLARRTRGYTF. For the CDR3, the DNA is TGTGCCAGCAGCTTAGCGCGTCGGACCAGAGGCTACACCTTC.

This chain uses TRBV7-2 with TRBJ2-4, with D tentatively TRBD2 (5 bases). Trimming removed 4 bases from V and 1 base from J, with 11 bases in between. The CDR3 has 15 residues. Germline V lookup: CDR1 SGHTA, CDR2 FQGNSA. CDR3 region: CASSSPRGAKNIQYF. CDR3 DNA: TGTGCCAGCAGCTCCCCCCGAGGGGCCAAAAACATTCAGTACTTC.

This chain connects TRBV9 to TRBJ2-1; tentative D call: TRBD2 (6 bases). V shed 0 bases and J shed 9 bases, with 22 bases lying between them. There are 17 residues in the CDR3. The germline V gene encodes CDR1 SGDLS and CDR2 YYNGEE. The chain's CDR3 is CASSVDLHVSGGAEQFF. The DNA of the CDR3 is TGTGCCAGCAGCGTAGACTTACATGTGAGTGGCGGGGCTGAGCAGTTCTTC.

The V call is TRBV28, the J call TRBJ1-5, with a weak D call TRBD1 (6 bases). The germline V and J ends were trimmed by 7 bases and 0 bases, with 16 bases remaining between them. The germline CDR1 and CDR2 sequences are MDHEN and SYDVKM. The CDR3 totals 16 residues. CDR3 region: CASNEQGLYSNQPQHF. The CDR3 coding sequence is TGTGCCAGCAATGAACAGGGACTTTATAGCAATCAGCCCCAGCATTTT.

This chain uses TRBV19 with TRBJ1-4, with D possibly matching TRBD1 (5 bases). V was shortened by 4 bases and J by 0 bases, with 9 bases between the two germline ends. CDR3 size: 15 residues. Per the germline V gene, CDR1 is LNHDA and CDR2 is SQIVND (reference sequence). The CDR3 sequence is CASSTDRATNEKLFF. As DNA, the CDR3 is TGTGCCAGTAGTACCGACAGAGCAACTAATGAAAAACTGTTTTTT.

This chain uses TRBV7-8 with TRBJ2-1; D might be TRBD1 (6 bases). In germline, CDR1 is SGHVS, CDR2 FQNEAQ. The CDR3 consists of 15 residues. V lost 6 bases and J lost 1, with 13 bases in between. The CDR3 bases are TGTGCCAGCAGACGTGACAGGTTTTCCTACAATGAGCAGTTCTTC. Its protein is CASRRDRFSYNEQFF.

The chain joins TRBV28 to TRBJ1-6, with TRBD1 as a possible D gene (5 bases). The ends were cut back, 4 bases at V and 10 bases at J, with 26 bases in the middle. The CDR3 is 18 residues long. Germline CDR1 reads MDHEN; CDR2 reads SYDVKM. The CDR3 DNA reads as TGTGCCAGCAGTTCTGGGGAACTTTTGGGGGGATCTTGGTCACCCCTCCACTTT. This sequence encodes CASSSGELLGGSWSPLHF.

V usage is TRBV2 and J usage is TRBJ2-7; TRBD2 agrees at 15 bases. Germline V gives CDR1 SNHLY, CDR2 FYNNEI. The junction had 9 bases not matched to a gene; V was cut back by 5 bases and J by 1 base. This CDR3 contains 18 residues. CDR3 sequence reads: CASSSGLAGGIGSYEQYF. The DNA of the CDR3 is TGTGCCAGCAGTTCGGGACTAGCGGGGGGAATAGGGTCCTACGAGCAGTACTTC.

This clone appeared a single time. This chain links TRBV2 with TRBJ2-2; TRBD1 or TRBD2 may be the D gene (5 bases each). The germline V gene has CDR1 SNHLY and CDR2 FYNNEI. This CDR3 is 18 amino acids long. V lost 5 bases and J lost 2, with 21 bases in between. CDR3 bases: TGTGCCAGCAGTAGTCGGGACGGAAACGTGTACAACACCGGGGAGCTGTTTTTT. It specifies CASSSRDGNVYNTGELFF.

The chain employs TRBV10-3 and TRBJ1-1; 9 positions agree with TRBD1. The V gene's germline CDR1 is ENHRY and CDR2 SYGVKD. Germline trimming cut 8 bases from V and 6 bases from J; bases unmatched to any gene: 4. This CDR3 spans 12 amino acids. CDR3 in DNA: TGTGCCATCGGGGACAGGGTGCCTGAAGCTTTCTTT. Encoded protein: CAIGDRVPEAFF.

Only one count was recorded for this clone. This chain uses TRBV7-3 with TRBJ2-5; D may be TRBD1 or TRBD2 (5 bases each). Germline V gives CDR1 SGHTA, CDR2 FQGTGA. The CDR3 is 16 amino acids. V lost 5 bases and J 4 bases, leaving 20 bases between the germline ends. CDR3 bases: TGTGCCAGCAGCCCCAACGCTGGGGGTTTGGGAGAGACCCAGTACTTC. This codes for CASSPNAGGLGETQYF.

The table lists this clone with a few counts. V and J are TRBV9 and TRBJ2-3; no clear D. The CDR3 contains 12 residues. Looked up from germline, CDR1 is SGDLS and CDR2 is YYNGEE. The V end was cut by 0 bases, the J end by 4 bases, with 3 bases between. The CDR3 region has the DNA TGTGCCAGCAGCGTAGGGGCAGATACGCAGTATTTT. This translates into CASSVGADTQYF.

V and J are TRBV6-1 and TRBJ2-7, with 7 bases that match TRBD1. The CDR3 loop spans 12 amino acids. With 6 bases clipped from V and 4 bases from J, the junction kept 3 bases outside the gene matches. Per germline, CDR1 MNHNS and CDR2 SASEGT. CDR3 residues: CASRGQLYEQYF. The CDR3 bases are TGTGCCAGCAGGGGACAGCTATACGAGCAGTACTTC.

J is TRBJ2-3 and V is TRBV6-6, with 8 bases lining up with TRBD2. The CDR3 consists of 13 residues. With 6 bases clipped from V and 5 bases from J, the junction kept 4 bases outside the gene matches. Germline CDR1 and CDR2: MNHNY and SVGAGI (reference sequence). The CDR3 here is CASSGGAEDTQYF. The CDR3, as DNA: TGTGCCAGCAGCGGGGGGGCCGAAGATACGCAGTATTTT.

The chain has TRBV14 and TRBJ2-7; TRBD2 might be the D (6 bases). This CDR3 contains 15 residues. The V gene's germline CDR1 is SGHDN and CDR2 FVKESK. V was pared by 4 bases and J by 6 bases, with 19 bases between. In DNA, the CDR3 is TGTGCCAGCAGCCCCAATGCGCCGGGGGTTGGCGAGCAGTACTTC. It encodes CASSPNAPGVGEQYF.

The CDR3: CASSYLDNYGYTF. The DNA for the CDR3 is TGTGCCAGCAGTTACCTGGATAACTATGGCTACACCTTC. This chain joins TRBV6-5 and TRBJ1-2; D unclear. CDR1 and CDR2 from the germline V gene are MNHEY and SVGAGI. The CDR3 is made up of 13 amino acids. Trimming took off 2 bases at V and 1 base at J, with 5 bases between the two ends.

V usage is TRBV19 and J usage is TRBJ1-5; a weak D match, TRBD1 (5 bases). The germline CDR1 and CDR2 sequences are LNHDA and SQIVND (reference sequence). V lost 7 bases, J lost 2 bases, and 18 bases lay in between. The CDR3 length is 16 residues. CDR3 DNA: TGTGCCAGTATGGGCAGATGGGACCCGGGCAATCAGCCCCAGCATTTT. Translation gives CASMGRWDPGNQPQHF.

The J gene is TRBJ2-7, the V gene TRBV19, with D possibly being TRBD2 (6 bases). Germline V lookup: CDR1 LNHDA, CDR2 SQIVND (reference sequence). Trimming removed 3 bases from V and 3 bases from J, with 9 bases in between. The CDR3 length is 13 residues. The CDR3 here is CASSMGGRYEQYF. The DNA of the CDR3 is TGTGCCAGTAGTATGGGGGGACGCTACGAGCAGTACTTC. Full variable domain (remainder filled in from reference TRBV19 and TRBJ2-7): DGGITQSPKYLFRKEGQNVTLSCEQNLNHDAMYWYRQDPGQGLRLIYYSQIVNDFQKGDIAEGYSVSREKKESFPLTVTSAQKNPTAFYLCASSMGGRYEQYFGPGTRLTVT.

The rearrangement uses TRBV7-3 and TRBJ2-2; TRBD1 matches at 8 bases. The CDR3 is made up of 14 amino acids. CDR1 SGHTA and CDR2 FQGTGA come from the germline V gene. The junction had 5 bases not matched to a gene; V was cut back by 4 bases and J by 7 bases. DNA of the CDR3: TGTGCCAGCAGCTCAGGACAGGGTGGCGGGGAGCTGTTTTTT. Protein product: CASSSGQGGGELFF. The full variable domain, rest sourced from reference TRBV7-3 and TRBJ2-2, is GAGVSQTPSNKVTEKGKYVELRCDPISGHTALYWYRQSLGQGPEFLIYFQGTGAADDSGLPNDRFFAVRPEGSVSTLKIQRTERGDSAVYLCASSSGQGGGELFFGEGSRLTVL.

The rearrangement links TRBV7-8 to TRBJ1-2; 8 bases map to TRBD1. Germline V lookup: CDR1 SGHVS, CDR2 FQNEAQ. V shed 5 bases, J shed 6 bases, and the junction held 11 bases outside the gene matches. There are 15 residues in the CDR3. The CDR3 loop is CASSPTRTGRNGYTF. The CDR3 region has the DNA TGTGCCAGCAGCCCTACGCGGACAGGGAGGAATGGCTACACCTTC.

To note about this clone: This CDR3 is also generated by other DNA sequences in the sample. The chain links TRBV20-1 to TRBJ1-2; no reliable D call. The CDR3 consists of 11 residues. V lost 6 bases and J 2 bases, leaving 7 bases between the germline ends. From germline, CDR1 is DFQATT and CDR2 SNEGSKA (reference sequence). The CDR3 is CSADGNYGYTF. The CDR3 DNA sequence: TGCAGTGCCGACGGGAACTATGGCTACACCTTC.

The chain combines TRBV21-1 with TRBJ1-1; the DNA was not used to check the table's D call, TRBD1. TRBV21-1 corresponds to a pseudogene. The CDR3 sequence is 15 residues long. CDR3: CASSAPGTRNTEAFF. CDR3 sequence (DNA): TGTGCCAGCAGCGCACCCGGGACAAGGAACACTGAAGCTTTCTTT.